The next 8 T cell receptor beta chains were all read from a single sample in a study of T cells in Graves' hyperthyroidism and ophthalmopathy. Amplification of TCR beta CDR3 regions was performed using RNA transcripts as template. HTBI primers drove first-round RT-PCR of the TCR CDR3. TCRdb re-called the multiplex PCR reads with MiXCR, one entry per CDR3 protein. The sample records about 210,000 distinct CDR3 sequences, 15% to 20% being singletons. Sequencing was done on a sample of blood. The receptors come from a man aged 45-65 years with Graves' hyperthyroidism.

The chain employs TRBV10-3 and TRBJ2-3, with 13 bases identical to TRBD2. Germline trimming cut 0 bases from V and 11 bases from J; bases unmatched to any gene: 2. The CDR3 consists of 14 residues. The germline V gene encodes CDR1 ENHRY and CDR2 SYGVKD. DNA of the CDR3: TGTGCCATCAGTGAGTCGCGACTAGCGGGAGGGCAGTATTTT. This gives the protein CAISESRLAGGQYF.

There are a few counts of this clonotype. The chain has TRBV4-1 and TRBJ1-1; D unclear. The V gene's germline CDR1 is MGHRA and CDR2 YSYEKL. Trimming removed 5 bases at V and 1 base at J, with 8 bases between. The CDR3 has 13 residues. The CDR3 loop reads CASSRDPNTEAFF. The DNA for the CDR3 is TGCGCCAGCAGCAGGGATCCGAACACTGAAGCTTTCTTT.

This clonotype was found many times. The rearrangement uses TRBV7-2 and TRBJ1-5, with D hard to call. The V end lost 1 base, the J end lost 7 bases, and 5 bases lay between the germline ends. The CDR3 is made up of 12 amino acids. Germline V gives CDR1 SGHTA, CDR2 FQGNSA. CDR3 coding DNA: TGTGCCAGCAGCTTAGATATGCAGCCCCAGCATTTT. This encodes CASSLDMQPQHF.

In this sample, this clonotype turned up many times. The rearrangement links TRBV5-1 to TRBJ2-7; D is unclear. The CDR3 extends over 15 amino acids. V gave up 1 base and J gave up 2 bases, with 13 bases separating them. Germline V CDR1 and CDR2: SGHRS, YFSETQ. Here the CDR3 reads CASSLRGGGTYEQYF. CDR3 coding DNA: TGCGCCAGCAGCTTGCGCGGTGGTGGTACCTACGAGCAGTACTTC.

This clonotype appeared many times. The V gene is TRBV6-6, the J gene TRBJ2-7, with D hard to call. Germline V gives CDR1 MNHNY, CDR2 SVGAGI (reference sequence). V was clipped by 2 bases and J by 3 bases, with 14 bases between them. This CDR3 comprises 15 residues. The CDR3 loop is CASSYVSNMNYEQYF. The CDR3, as DNA: TGTGCCAGCAGTTACGTGTCTAACATGAACTACGAGCAGTACTTC.

This clonotype was detected a few times. The J gene is TRBJ1-2, the V gene TRBV20-1, with TRBD1 matching 7 bases. The V and J ends lost 1 base and 4 bases, in that order; junction bases with no gene match: 3. CDR1 is DFQATT and CDR2 is SNEGSKA in the germline V gene (reference sequence). There are 13 residues in the CDR3. CDR3 bases: TGCAGTGCTAGAGGACAGGGAAGCTATGGCTACACCTTC. Amino acids: CSARGQGSYGYTF.

This clonotype was found many times. J is TRBJ1-4 and V is TRBV18; D is undetermined. This CDR3 contains 13 residues. V was clipped by 4 bases and J by 5 bases, with 8 bases between them. The germline V gene encodes CDR1 KGHSH and CDR2 LQKENI. The CDR3 sequence is CASSHGGNEKLFF. DNA of the CDR3: TGTGCCAGCTCACACGGAGGAAATGAAAAACTGTTTTTT.

There are many counts of this clonotype. The gene calls are TRBV2 and TRBJ2-7, with D possibly being TRBD1 or TRBD2 (5 bases each). Trimming pared 10 bases from V and 3 bases from J, leaving 10 bases between. The CDR3 has 11 amino acids. Germline loops: CDR1 SNHLY, CDR2 FYNNEI. The CDR3 nucleotides are TGTGCCACCGGGACCGACTACGAGCAGTACTTC. It is translated as CATGTDYEQYF.